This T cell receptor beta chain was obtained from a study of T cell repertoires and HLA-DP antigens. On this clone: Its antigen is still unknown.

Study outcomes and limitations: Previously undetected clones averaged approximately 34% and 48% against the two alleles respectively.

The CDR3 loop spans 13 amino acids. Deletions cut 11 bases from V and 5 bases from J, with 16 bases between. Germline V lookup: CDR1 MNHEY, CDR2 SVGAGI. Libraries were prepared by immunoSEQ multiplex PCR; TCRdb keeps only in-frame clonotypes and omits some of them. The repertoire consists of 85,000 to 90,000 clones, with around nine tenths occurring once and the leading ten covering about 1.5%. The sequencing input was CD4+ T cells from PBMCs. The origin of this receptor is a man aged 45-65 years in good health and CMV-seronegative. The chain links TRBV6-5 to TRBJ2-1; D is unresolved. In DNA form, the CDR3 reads TGTGCCGTCCTAGGAGCCACAAACAATGAGCAGTTCTTC. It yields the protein CAVLGATNNEQFF.